The present entry profiles one T cell receptor (beta chain) with its context. What it binds is not known. TCRdb's table, derived via immunoSEQ multiplex PCR, lists solely in-frame clones and lacks some. Here the sample spans around 95,000 clones, around 91% being singletons. The trim removed 9 bases at V and 6 bases at J, leaving 6 bases unmatched. The CDR3 consists of 13 residues. The germline V gene has CDR1 LNHDA and CDR2 SQIVND (reference sequence). This entry comes from a study of OX40 agonist ivuxolimab in advanced cancers. Findings and limits, study-wide: More expanded clones were seen, on average, in CD8+ T cells than in CD4+.

Autoimmune disease history or systemic immunosuppression meant exclusion. On cycle 4 day 1 and cycle 7 day 1, as well as at baseline, blood was sampled. This sequence originates from an adult with an advanced solid tumor such as melanoma, head and neck, liver or kidney cancer. The chain links TRBV19 to TRBJ2-7, with 12 positions matching TRBD2. The sample here was CD4+ or CD8+ T cells sorted from blood, taken in a trial of the OX40 agonist ivuxolimab. CDR3 nucleotides: TGTGCCAGCCAAAGACTAGCGGGAGCCGAGCAGTACTTC. It translates to CASQRLAGAEQYF.